This TCR beta chain was obtained from a study of regulatory T cells in long-lasting Graves disease. Regarding the study as a whole: Whereas new patients shared some 970 public clonotypes, persistent patients shared more, at 2,500 to 3,500.

Germline V gene data show CDR1 as MDHEN and CDR2 as SYDVKM. Trimming removed 5 bases from V and 0 bases from J, with 14 bases in between. The CDR3 has 16 residues. Sequencing libraries for TCR beta were prepared with iRepertoire HTBI primers and Arm-PCR of CDR3 regions. In TCRdb, the multiplex PCR reads were re-called with MiXCR into one record per CDR3 protein. Of roughly 520,000 distinct CDR3 sequences in the sample, more than 10% were seen once. At least ten counts were recorded for this clonotype. Its specificity is not known. The time point here: newly diagnosed GD, antithyroid drugs for less than 3 months. RNA extracted from PBMCs served as the sequencing template. The sample was also linked to a second study, of T cells in Graves' hyperthyroidism and ophthalmopathy.

The V call is TRBV28, the J call TRBJ2-1, with a tentative D call TRBD2 (6 bases). This specimen was peripheral blood mononuclear cells (PBMCs), taken at new diagnosis, from a patient treated with antithyroid drugs. The TCR was taken from a woman in her thirties with Graves disease. CDR3 DNA: TGTGCCAGCAGTGCTTACCTAGCGAGCTCCTACAATGAGCAGTTCTTC. As protein: CASSAYLASSYNEQFF. The whole variable domain, remainder taken from reference TRBV28 and TRBJ2-1, is DVKVTQSSRYLVKRTGEKVFLECVQDMDHENMFWYRQDPGLGLRLIYFSYDVKMKEKGDIPEGYSVSREKKERFSLILESASTNQTSMYLCASSAYLASSYNEQFFGPGTRLTVL.